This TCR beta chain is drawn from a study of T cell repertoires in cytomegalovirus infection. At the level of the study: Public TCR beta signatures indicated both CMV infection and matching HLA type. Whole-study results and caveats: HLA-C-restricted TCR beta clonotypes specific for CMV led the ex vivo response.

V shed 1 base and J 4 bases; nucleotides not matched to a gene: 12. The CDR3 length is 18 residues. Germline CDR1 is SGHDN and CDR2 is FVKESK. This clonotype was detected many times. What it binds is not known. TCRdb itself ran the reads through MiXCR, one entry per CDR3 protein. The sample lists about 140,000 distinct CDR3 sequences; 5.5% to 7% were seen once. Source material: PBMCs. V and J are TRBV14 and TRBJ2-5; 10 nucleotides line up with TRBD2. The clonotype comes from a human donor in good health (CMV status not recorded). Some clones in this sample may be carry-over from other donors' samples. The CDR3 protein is CASSQGLRLAGVGETQYF. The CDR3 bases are TGTGCCAGCAGCCAAGGTTTGAGGCTAGCGGGGGTTGGAGAGACCCAGTACTTC.